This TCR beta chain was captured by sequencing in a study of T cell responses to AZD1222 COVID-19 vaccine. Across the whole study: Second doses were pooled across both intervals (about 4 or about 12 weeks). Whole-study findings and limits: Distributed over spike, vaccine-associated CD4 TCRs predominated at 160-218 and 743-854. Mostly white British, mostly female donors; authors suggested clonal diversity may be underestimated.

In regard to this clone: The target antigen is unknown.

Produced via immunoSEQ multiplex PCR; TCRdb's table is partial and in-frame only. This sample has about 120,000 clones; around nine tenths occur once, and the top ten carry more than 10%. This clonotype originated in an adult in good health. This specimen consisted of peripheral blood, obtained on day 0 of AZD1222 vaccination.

The CDR3 sequence is CASRKGGAMPSGYTF. The CDR3 nucleotides read TGTGCCAGCCGGAAGGGAGGGGCAATGCCTAGTGGCTACACCTTC. The genes are TRBV7-9 and TRBJ1-2, with D possibly TRBD1 on 5 matching bases. The germline gives CDR1 SEHNR, CDR2 FQNEAQ (reference sequence). This CDR3 is 15 amino acids long. Trimming took off 8 bases at V and 7 bases at J, with 23 bases between the two ends.